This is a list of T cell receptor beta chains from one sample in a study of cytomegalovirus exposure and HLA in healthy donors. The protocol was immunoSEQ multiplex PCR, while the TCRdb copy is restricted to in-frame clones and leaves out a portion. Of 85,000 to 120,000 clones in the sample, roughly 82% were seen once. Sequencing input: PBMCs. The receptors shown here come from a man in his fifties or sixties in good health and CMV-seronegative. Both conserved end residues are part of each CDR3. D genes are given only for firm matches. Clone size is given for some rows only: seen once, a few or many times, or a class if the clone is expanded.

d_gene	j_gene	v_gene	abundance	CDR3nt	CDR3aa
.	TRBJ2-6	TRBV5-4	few	TGTGCCAGCAGCCCTCTGTTCGGAATCACCTCTGCGGCTTTC	CASSPLFGITSAAF
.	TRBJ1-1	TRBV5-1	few	TGCGCCAGCAGCCCAGGACTTCTGACCCGGAACACTGAAGCTTTCTTT	CASSPGLLTRNTEAFF
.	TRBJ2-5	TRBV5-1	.	TGTGCCAGCAGCTTGGTGGCGGGGGCGAACCAAGAGACCCAGTACTTC	CASSLVAGANQETQYF
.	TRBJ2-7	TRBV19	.	TGTGCCAGTAGTAACCGGGGATCCTACGAGCAGTACTTC	CASSNRGSYEQYF
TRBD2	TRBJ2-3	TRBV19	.	TGTGCCAGTAGTATCACTAGCGGGGGGATAGATACGCAGTATTTT	CASSITSGGIDTQYF
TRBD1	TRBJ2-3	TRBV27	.	TGTGCCAGCAGTCCACTGGACAGGTTCACAGATACGCAGTATTTT	CASSPLDRFTDTQYF
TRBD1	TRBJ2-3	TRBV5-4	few	TGTGCCAGCAGCTCTAAAAGGACAGGGGCAGATACGCAGTATTTT	CASSSKRTGADTQYF
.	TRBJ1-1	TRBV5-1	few	TGCGCCAGCAGCTTGTTGGCAGGGATGAACACTGAAGCTTTCTTT	CASSLLAGMNTEAFF
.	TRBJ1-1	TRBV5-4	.	TGTGCCAGCAGCTTCTATAGGGGGGGTCTCGGCACTGAAGCTTTCTTT	CASSFYRGGLGTEAFF
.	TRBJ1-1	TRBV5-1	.	TGCGCCAGCAGCTTGGACGGGTGGAACACTGAAGCTTTCTTT	CASSLDGWNTEAFF
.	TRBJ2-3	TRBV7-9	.	TGTGCCAGCAGCCGCCTCACTAGCACAGATACGCAGTATTTT	CASSRLTSTDTQYF
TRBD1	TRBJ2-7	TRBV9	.	TGTGCCAGCAGCGTCAGGGGGAGCCCGTACGAGCAGTACTTC	CASSVRGSPYEQYF
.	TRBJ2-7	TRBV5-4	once	TGTGCCAGCAGCTTCGGCTCCTACGAGCAGTACTTC	CASSFGSYEQYF
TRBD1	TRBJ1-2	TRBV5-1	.	TGCGCCAGCAGCTTGGAAGGGACAGGGCACCGGGGCTACACCTTC	CASSLEGTGHRGYTF
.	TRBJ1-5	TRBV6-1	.	TGTGCCAGCAGTGAAGCGCAAAGACTCCCTATGCATTTT	CASSEAQRLPMHF
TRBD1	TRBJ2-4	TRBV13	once	TGTGCCAGCAGCCCTCGCCGGGACAGCACGAACATTCAGTACTTC	CASSPRRDSTNIQYF
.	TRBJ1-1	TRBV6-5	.	TGTGCCAGCAGGAACGGAGAAGACGACACTGAAGCTTTCTTT	CASRNGEDDTEAFF
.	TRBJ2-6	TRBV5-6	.	TGTGCCAGCAGCCCCTCGGGAGTAGGTTCTGGGGCCAACGTCCTGACTTTC	CASSPSGVGSGANVLTF
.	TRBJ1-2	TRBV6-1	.	TGTGCCAGCAGTGACAGTTCCAACTATGGCTACACCTTC	CASSDSSNYGYTF
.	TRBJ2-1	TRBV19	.	TGTGCCAGTGGGGAACGGACCGATACAGGGGAGCAGTTCTTC	CASGERTDTGEQFF